The clone carrying this T cell receptor (beta chain) was seen a single time. This sample stems from a study of blood T cell repertoires in COVID-19. Study at large: From the United States, Italy and Spain came samples of acute and convalescent COVID-19.

Residents of under 25 US areas, aged about 18 to 100 years, made up the participants. Participants' reported clinical history set cohort assignment. Source study methods: Estimation of nucleated cell counts relied on the amplification of reference gene primers. Clones were read by immunoSEQ multiplex PCR, and TCRdb kept only the in-frame ones, dropping some. Clone size and V and J calls were adopted from that table, with D and trimming inferred from the DNA. The table lists about 200,000 clones, approximately 80% of them singletons. The sequenced sample consisted of PBMCs or T cells enriched from blood (not recorded which). This sequence originates from a woman in her forties with acute COVID-19.

The CDR3: CASSQDPREDSPLHF. CDR3 coding DNA: TGTGCCAGCAGCCAAGATCCACGGGAGGACTCACCCCTCCACTTT. The chain links TRBV4-2 to TRBJ1-6; the D is unclear. V was trimmed by 0 bases and J by 10 bases, leaving 13 bases between them. The germline gives CDR1 LGHNA, CDR2 YNFKEQ. This CDR3 spans 15 amino acids.